Below, 21 T cell receptor beta chains from the same sample are listed, as sequenced in a study of spatial heterogeneity in lung cancer. Time point denoted: sample taken at primary tumor resection. TCRdb ran MiXCR on the 5' RACE reads and lists one entry per CDR3 protein. Altogether 7,500 to 9,500 distinct CDR3 sequences are present, around 7% being singletons, with the ten largest covering around 9.3%. Broader study findings: Expanded intratumoral alpha and beta TCR counts tracked tumor mutation counts.

No antigen is known for these receptors. Sequencing was performed on lung tumor tissue, taken at surgery. These receptors were taken from a male donor with early-stage non-small cell lung cancer.

This clonotype was counted many times. The DNA of the CDR3 is TGTGCCAGCAGCCCGATAGCGGGAGGGGAGCAGTTCTTC. Translated: CASSPIAGGEQFF. The chain links TRBV7-2 to TRBJ2-1; 11 bases fit TRBD2. The V and J ends lost 5 bases and 10 bases, in that order; junction bases with no gene match: 4. The CDR3 spans 13 residues. CDR1 is SGHTA and CDR2 is FQGNSA in the germline V gene.

Judged by abundance, this clonotype is medium-sized (0.01 to 0.1%). This chain joins TRBV28 and TRBJ2-2, with 7 bases identical to TRBD2. The CDR3 consists of 14 residues. Trimming took 7 bases from V and 5 from J; bases not matched to a gene: 7. Germline lookup yields CDR1 MDHEN and CDR2 SYDVKM. CDR3 DNA: TGTGCCAGCACCTGGGGGGGTTGGACCGGGGAGCTGTTTTTT. This encodes CASTWGGWTGELFF.

This clonotype is medium-sized. This sequence joins TRBV3-1 and TRBJ1-1, with D unresolved. Germline V gene sequence: CDR1 LGHDT, CDR2 YNNKEL (reference sequence). The CDR3 runs 12 residues. Trimming shortened V by 3 bases and J by 3 bases, and 5 bases separated the two germline ends. The CDR3 protein is CASSHLDTEAFF. The CDR3 DNA follows: TGTGCCAGCAGCCATTTGGACACTGAAGCTTTCTTT.

By sample share, this clonotype is medium-sized. The chain couples TRBV3-1 to TRBJ2-4, with 7 bases that match TRBD1. The CDR3 contains 14 residues. With V trimmed by 4 bases and J by 5 bases, 5 bases remained unmatched. Germline V gene data show CDR1 as LGHDT and CDR2 as YNNKEL (reference sequence). The CDR3 sequence is CASSRRGLENIQYF. DNA of the CDR3: TGTGCCAGCAGCCGAAGGGGGCTCGAAAACATTCAGTACTTC.

By share, this clonotype counts as medium-sized. This rearrangement joins TRBV15 to TRBJ1-5; D is unclear. This CDR3 is built from 12 residues. Germline V gene lookup returns CDR1 LNHNV and CDR2 YYDKDF (reference sequence). Trimming took 3 bases from V and 0 from J, leaving 0 bases between them. Here the CDR3 DNA reads TGTGCCACCAGCAGTAGCAATCAGCCCCAGCATTTT. Translating gives CATSSSNQPQHF.

This clonotype was detected ten times or more. The rearrangement uses TRBV12-3 or TRBV12-4 and TRBJ1-3, with no clear D. The CDR3 loop spans 17 amino acids. V dropped 6 bases and J dropped 0 bases, with 18 bases sitting between them. The CDR3 sequence is CASSPPPRLFSGNTIYF. The CDR3 region has the DNA TGTGCCAGCAGCCCCCCTCCCCGACTGTTCTCTGGAAACACCATATATTTT.

This clonotype was detected ten times or more. The V call is TRBV28, the J call TRBJ2-3, with 8 bases fitting TRBD2. This CDR3 has 13 amino acids. After removal of 6 bases from V and 5 bases from J, the junction contained 4 bases not matched to a gene. The germline V gene encodes CDR1 MDHEN and CDR2 SYDVKM. Here the CDR3 reads CASSGLAVDTQYF. In nucleotides, the CDR3 is TGTGCCAGCAGCGGACTAGCTGTAGATACGCAGTATTTT.

This clonotype is classed as medium-sized. This chain uses TRBV7-2 with TRBJ1-2; weak D call: TRBD1 (6 bases). Between the trimmed V and J ends, which lost 1 base and 2 bases, there was a span of 11 bases. The CDR3 has 15 amino acids. CDR1 and CDR2 (germline): SGHTA, FQGNSA. This CDR3 is CASSLGGAQNYGYTF. The CDR3 DNA is TGTGCCAGCAGCTTAGGGGGGGCGCAGAACTATGGCTACACCTTC.

This clonotype was observed many times. The chain joins TRBV27 to TRBJ1-6; D perhaps matches TRBD1 (6 bases). The CDR3 consists of 14 residues. Germline lookup yields CDR1 MNHEY and CDR2 SMNVEV (reference sequence). The ends were cut back, 3 bases at V and 7 bases at J, with 10 bases in the middle. CDR3 sequence reads: CASSFEQGNSPLHF. The CDR3 DNA sequence: TGTGCCAGCAGTTTTGAACAGGGAAATTCACCCCTCCACTTT.

This clonotype was detected many times. The CDR3 DNA sequence: TGTGCCAGCAGCTTGGGGCTAGCGGGAGCCCGCACAGATACGCAGTATTTT. Translation gives CASSLGLAGARTDTQYF. This chain links TRBV7-9 with TRBJ2-3; 10 nucleotides align to TRBD2. The V and J ends lost 3 bases and 1 base, in that order; junction bases with no gene match: 7. The length of the CDR3 is 17 residues. The germline gives CDR1 SEHNR, CDR2 FQNEAQ (reference sequence). Together with reference TRBV7-9 and TRBJ2-3, the CDR3 gives the full variable domain: DTGVSQNPRHKITKRGQNVTFRCDPISEHNRLYWYRQTLGQGPEFLTYFQNEAQLEKSRLLSDRFSAERPKGSFSTLEIQRTEQGDSAMYLCASSLGLAGARTDTQYFGPGTRLTVL.

This clonotype was seen only a few times. V usage is TRBV12-3 or TRBV12-4 and J usage is TRBJ2-7; D perhaps matches TRBD2 (6 bases). V shed 5 bases and J shed 5 bases, with 13 bases lying between them. The CDR3 extends over 13 amino acids. The CDR3 DNA reads TGTGCCAGCAGTCCCCGGACTATTCACGAGCAGTACTTC. Amino acid sequence: CASSPRTIHEQYF.

The chain uses TRBV12-3 or TRBV12-4 and TRBJ1-1; unclear D gene. Trimming shortened V by 4 bases and J by 4 bases, and 7 bases separated the two germline ends. The CDR3 contains 12 residues. CDR3 sequence reads: CASSWGSTEAFF. The CDR3, as DNA: TGTGCCAGCAGTTGGGGTTCCACTGAAGCTTTCTTT.

This clonotype was observed at least ten times. The V gene is TRBV7-2, the J gene TRBJ2-5, with a weak D call TRBD1 (5 bases). Trimming took 4 bases from V and 7 from J, leaving 10 bases between them. In germline, CDR1 is SGHTA, CDR2 FQGNSA. The CDR3 spans 12 residues. CDR3 residues: CASSSPGWTQYF. The CDR3 nucleotides are TGTGCCAGCAGCTCTCCAGGGTGGACCCAGTACTTC.

This chain links TRBV9 with TRBJ2-5, with TRBD2 as a possible D gene (6 bases). The length of the CDR3 is 14 residues. Per germline, CDR1 SGDLS and CDR2 YYNGEE. Deletions cut 4 bases from V and 5 bases from J, with 15 bases between. This CDR3 is CASSPYGGGETQYF. The CDR3 DNA reads TGTGCCAGCAGCCCCTACGGAGGAGGGGAGACCCAGTACTTC.

This clonotype qualifies as medium-sized. This chain connects TRBV28 to TRBJ1-1, with D unresolved. This CDR3 has 13 amino acids. CDR1 is MDHEN and CDR2 is SYDVKM in the germline V gene. Trimming took off 5 bases at V and 5 bases at J, with 12 bases between the two ends. The CDR3 bases are TGTGCCAGCAGTCTCAGGATGGGGACTGAAGCTTTCTTT. Translating it yields CASSLRMGTEAFF.

This clonotype showed up just a few times. This chain joins TRBV12-5 and TRBJ2-2; D gene uncertain. The CDR3 contains 13 residues. Looked up from germline, CDR1 is LGHNT and CDR2 is FRNRAP. The V and J ends lost 6 bases and 7 bases respectively, with 12 bases between them. This CDR3 reads CASGAETYGELFF. The CDR3 DNA follows: TGTGCTAGTGGAGCTGAAACCTACGGGGAGCTGTTTTTT.

In this sample, this clonotype is medium-sized. This chain joins TRBV5-1 and TRBJ2-6; D is undetermined. This CDR3 comprises 14 residues. The germline V and J ends were trimmed by 2 bases and 0 bases, with 3 bases remaining between them. Germline V gene lookup returns CDR1 SGHRS and CDR2 YFSETQ. The CDR3: CASSLSSGANVLTF. In DNA, the CDR3 is TGCGCCAGCAGCTTAAGCTCTGGGGCCAACGTCCTGACTTTC. Full variable domain (remainder filled in from reference TRBV5-1 and TRBJ2-6): KAGVTQTPRYLIKTRGQQVTLSCSPISGHRSVSWYQQTPGQGLQFLFEYFSETQRNKGNFPGRFSGRQFSNSRSEMNVSTLELGDSALYLCASSLSSGANVLTFGAGSRLTVL.

This clonotype was counted ten times or more. The chain joins TRBV6-6 to TRBJ1-6, with D hard to call. V lost 6 bases and J 0 bases, leaving 12 bases between the germline ends. Germline V gene data show CDR1 as MNHNY and CDR2 as SVGAGI (reference sequence). CDR3 length equals 16 residues. CDR3 region: CASRAGGSSYNSPLHF. CDR3 sequence (DNA): TGTGCCAGCAGGGCTGGAGGGAGCTCCTATAATTCACCCCTCCACTTT.

In its sample, this clonotype ranks as medium-sized. The V gene is TRBV7-9, the J gene TRBJ2-2; D perhaps matches TRBD2 (5 bases). CDR3 length: 16 amino acids. V was clipped by 5 bases and J by 0 bases, with 13 bases between them. Germline lookup yields CDR1 SEHNR and CDR2 FQNEAQ (reference sequence). The CDR3 coding sequence is TGTGCCAGCAGCCGTGCGGCGGGCGCGAACACCGGGGAGCTGTTTTTT. Residues: CASSRAAGANTGELFF.

This clonotype is medium-sized (0.01 to 0.1%) by share. This sequence joins TRBV28 and TRBJ2-1, with 14 bases that match TRBD2. The CDR3 has 15 amino acids. Germline loops: CDR1 MDHEN, CDR2 SYDVKM. The trim removed 7 bases at V and 10 bases at J, leaving 9 bases unmatched. For the CDR3, the DNA is TGTGCCAGCACCCCGGGACTAGCGGGAGCCCGGGAGCAGTTCTTC. The encoded protein is CASTPGLAGAREQFF.

This clonotype was seen many times. V usage is TRBV6-5 and J usage is TRBJ2-3; TRBD2 might be the D (6 bases). The CDR3 extends over 15 amino acids. V lost 4 bases and J 2 bases, leaving 13 bases between the germline ends. The germline gives CDR1 MNHEY, CDR2 SVGAGI. The CDR3 region is CASSFVAEPTDTQYF. In DNA form, the CDR3 reads TGTGCCAGCAGTTTCGTAGCGGAGCCCACAGATACGCAGTATTTT.